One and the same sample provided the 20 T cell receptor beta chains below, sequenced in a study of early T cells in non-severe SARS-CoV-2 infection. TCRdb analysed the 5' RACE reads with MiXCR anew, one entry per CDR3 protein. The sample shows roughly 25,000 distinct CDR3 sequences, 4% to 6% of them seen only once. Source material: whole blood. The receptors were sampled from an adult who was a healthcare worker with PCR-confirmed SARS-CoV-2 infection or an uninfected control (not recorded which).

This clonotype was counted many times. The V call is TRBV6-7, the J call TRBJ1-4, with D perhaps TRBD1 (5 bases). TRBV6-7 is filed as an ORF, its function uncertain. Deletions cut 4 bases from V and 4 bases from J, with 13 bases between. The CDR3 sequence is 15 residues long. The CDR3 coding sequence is TGTGCCAGCAGTTCCTGGAGGGGCGGTAATGAAAAACTGTTTTTT. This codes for CASSSWRGGNEKLFF.

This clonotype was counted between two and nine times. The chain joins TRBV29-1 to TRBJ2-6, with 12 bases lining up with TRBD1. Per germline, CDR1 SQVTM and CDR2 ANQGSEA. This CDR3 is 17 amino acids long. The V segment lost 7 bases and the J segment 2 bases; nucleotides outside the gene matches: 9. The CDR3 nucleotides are TGCAGCGCCGTCGGGGACAGGGGGCATCCTGGGGCCAACGTCCTGACTTTC. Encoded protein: CSAVGDRGHPGANVLTF.

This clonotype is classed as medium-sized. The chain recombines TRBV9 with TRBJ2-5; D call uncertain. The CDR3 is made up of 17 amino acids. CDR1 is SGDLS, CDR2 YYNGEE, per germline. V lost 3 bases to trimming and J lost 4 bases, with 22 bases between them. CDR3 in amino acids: CASSAHLTEPNGETQYF. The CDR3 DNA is TGTGCCAGCAGCGCCCACCTGACCGAACCAAACGGAGAGACCCAGTACTTC.

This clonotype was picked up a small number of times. CDR3 nucleotide sequence: TGCAGTGCTACACCGCCTAGGGGATTCAACACTGAAGCTTTCTTT. The encoded protein is CSATPPRGFNTEAFF. The chain employs TRBV20-1 and TRBJ1-1; perhaps TRBD1 as D (5 bases). The CDR3 is made up of 15 amino acids. Germline V lookup: CDR1 DFQATT, CDR2 SNEGSKA (reference sequence). Between the trimmed V and J ends, which lost 4 bases and 2 bases, there was a span of 17 bases.

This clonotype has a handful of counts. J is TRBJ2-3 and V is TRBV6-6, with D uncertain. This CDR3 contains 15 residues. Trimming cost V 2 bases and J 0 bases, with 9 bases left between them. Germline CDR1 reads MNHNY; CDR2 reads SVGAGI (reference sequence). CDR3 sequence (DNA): TGTGCCAGCAGTTACGGGCAGTCTAGCACAGATACGCAGTATTTT. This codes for CASSYGQSSTDTQYF.

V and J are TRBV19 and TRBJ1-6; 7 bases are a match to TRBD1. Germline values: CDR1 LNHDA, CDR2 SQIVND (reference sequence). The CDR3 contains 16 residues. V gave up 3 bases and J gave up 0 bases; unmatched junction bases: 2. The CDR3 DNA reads TGTGCCAGTAGTATGGACAGGAACTCCTATAATTCACCCCTCCACTTT. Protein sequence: CASSMDRNSYNSPLHF. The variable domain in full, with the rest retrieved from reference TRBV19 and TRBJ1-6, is DGGITQSPKYLFRKEGQNVTLSCEQNLNHDAMYWYRQDPGQGLRLIYYSQIVNDFQKGDIAEGYSVSREKKESFPLTVTSAQKNPTAFYLCASSMDRNSYNSPLHFGNGTRLTVT.

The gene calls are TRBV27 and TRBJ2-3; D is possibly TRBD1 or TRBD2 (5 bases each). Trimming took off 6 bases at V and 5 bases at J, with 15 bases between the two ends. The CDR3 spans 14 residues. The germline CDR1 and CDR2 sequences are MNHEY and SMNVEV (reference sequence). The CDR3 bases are TGTGCCAGCAGGCTATGGGGGTTTCGAGATACGCAGTATTTT. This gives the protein CASRLWGFRDTQYF.

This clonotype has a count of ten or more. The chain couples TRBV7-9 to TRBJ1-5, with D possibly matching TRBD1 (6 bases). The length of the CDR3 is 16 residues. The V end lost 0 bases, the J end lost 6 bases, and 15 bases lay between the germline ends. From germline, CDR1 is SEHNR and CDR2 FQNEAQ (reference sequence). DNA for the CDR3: TGTGCCAGCAGCTTAGCTTGGTCGGGGGGCGGTCAGCCCCAGCATTTT. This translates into CASSLAWSGGGQPQHF.

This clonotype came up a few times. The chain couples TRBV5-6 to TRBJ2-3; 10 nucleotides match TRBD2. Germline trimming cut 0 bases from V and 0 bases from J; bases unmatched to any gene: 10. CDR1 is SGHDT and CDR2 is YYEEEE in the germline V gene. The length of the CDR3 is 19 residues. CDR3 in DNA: TGTGCCAGCAGCTTGGCCCTACTAGCGGGGACAACTAGCACAGATACGCAGTATTTT. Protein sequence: CASSLALLAGTTSTDTQYF.

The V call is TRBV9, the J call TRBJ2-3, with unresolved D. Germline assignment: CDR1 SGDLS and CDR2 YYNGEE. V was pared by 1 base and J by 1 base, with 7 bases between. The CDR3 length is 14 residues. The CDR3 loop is CASSVHRGTDTQYF. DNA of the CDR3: TGTGCCAGCAGCGTACATAGGGGCACAGATACGCAGTATTTT.

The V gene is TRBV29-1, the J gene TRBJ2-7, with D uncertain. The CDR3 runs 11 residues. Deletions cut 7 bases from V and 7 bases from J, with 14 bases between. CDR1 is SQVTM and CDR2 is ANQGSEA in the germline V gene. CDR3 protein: CSGADPREQYF. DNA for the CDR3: TGCAGCGGCGCTGATCCTAGGGAGCAGTACTTC.

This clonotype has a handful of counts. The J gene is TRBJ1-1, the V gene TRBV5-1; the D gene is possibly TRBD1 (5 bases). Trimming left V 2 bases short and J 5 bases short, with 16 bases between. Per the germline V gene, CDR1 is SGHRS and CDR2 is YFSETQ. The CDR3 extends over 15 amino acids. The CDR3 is CASSFGTARGTEAFF. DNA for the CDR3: TGCGCCAGCAGCTTTGGGACCGCCCGGGGGACTGAAGCTTTCTTT.

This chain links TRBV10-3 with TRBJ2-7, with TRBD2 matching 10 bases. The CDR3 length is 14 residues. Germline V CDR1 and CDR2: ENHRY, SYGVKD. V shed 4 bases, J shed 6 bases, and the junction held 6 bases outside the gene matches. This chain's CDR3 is CAISVSGGPVEQYF. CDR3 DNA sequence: TGTGCCATCAGTGTTAGCGGGGGGCCCGTCGAGCAGTACTTC.

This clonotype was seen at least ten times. CDR3 loop: CASSLELAGPNTGELFF. Written as DNA, the CDR3 is TGTGCCAGCAGCTTGGAACTAGCGGGGCCGAACACCGGGGAGCTGTTTTTT. The rearrangement uses TRBV5-5 and TRBJ2-2, with 10 bases matching TRBD2. The CDR3 runs 17 residues. V shed 0 bases, J shed 0 bases, and the junction held 2 bases outside the gene matches. Looked up from germline, CDR1 is SGHKS and CDR2 is YYEKEE (reference sequence).

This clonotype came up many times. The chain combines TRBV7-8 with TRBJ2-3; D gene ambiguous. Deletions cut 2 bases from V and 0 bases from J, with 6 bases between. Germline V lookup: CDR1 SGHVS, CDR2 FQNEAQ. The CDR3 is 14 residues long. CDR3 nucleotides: TGTGCCAGCAGCTTACAGCCAAGCACAGATACGCAGTATTTT. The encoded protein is CASSLQPSTDTQYF.

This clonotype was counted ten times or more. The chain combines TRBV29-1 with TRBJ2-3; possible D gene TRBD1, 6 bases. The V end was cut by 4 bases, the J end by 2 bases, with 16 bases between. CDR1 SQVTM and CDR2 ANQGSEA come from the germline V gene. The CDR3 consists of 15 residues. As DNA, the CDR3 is TGCAGCGTTGTAGCACCGGACAGATCCACAGATACGCAGTATTTT. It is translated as CSVVAPDRSTDTQYF.

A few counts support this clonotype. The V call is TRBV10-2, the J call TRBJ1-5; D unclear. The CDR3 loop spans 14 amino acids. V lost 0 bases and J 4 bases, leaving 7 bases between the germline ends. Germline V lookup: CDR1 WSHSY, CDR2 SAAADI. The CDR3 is CASSESWGNQPQHF. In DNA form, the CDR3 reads TGCGCCAGCAGTGAGTCATGGGGAAATCAGCCCCAGCATTTT.

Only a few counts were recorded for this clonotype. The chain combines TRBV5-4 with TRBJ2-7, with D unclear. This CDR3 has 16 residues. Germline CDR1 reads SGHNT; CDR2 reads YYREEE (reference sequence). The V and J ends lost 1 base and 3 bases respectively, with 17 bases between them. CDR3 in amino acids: CASSLMSYDSLYEQYF. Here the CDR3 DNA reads TGTGCCAGCAGCTTGATGTCCTACGACTCTCTCTACGAGCAGTACTTC.

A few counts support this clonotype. CDR3 coding DNA: TGTGCCAGCAGCCAGGAGTCACCCCTCCACTTT. Its translation is CASSQESPLHF. This sequence joins TRBV3-1 and TRBJ1-6; D is uncertain. V was pared by 3 bases and J by 10 bases, with 4 bases between. Germline values: CDR1 LGHDT, CDR2 YNNKEL (reference sequence). This CDR3 has 11 residues.

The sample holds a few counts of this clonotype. CDR3 sequence reads: CASSSGQGLYNEQFF. Here the CDR3 DNA reads TGTGCCAGCAGTTCAGGACAGGGGCTCTACAATGAGCAGTTCTTC. The rearrangement joins TRBV27 to TRBJ2-1; TRBD1 matches at 9 bases. Germline V CDR1 and CDR2: MNHEY, SMNVEV (reference sequence). The CDR3 consists of 15 residues. V dropped 4 bases and J dropped 3; count of bases not matched to a gene: 4.